Presented here are 25 T cell receptor beta chains from one specimen sequenced in a study of cytomegalovirus exposure and HLA in healthy donors. The PCR ran on 60 Vbeta and 13 Jbeta primers. Method: immunoSEQ multiplex PCR; TCRdb's copy keeps in-frame clones and lacks some. Of about 140,000 clones listed, around 80% are singletons. Material: PBMCs. These receptors came from a man aged 18 to 29 in good health and CMV-seropositive.

This chain joins TRBV2 and TRBJ2-1, with 10 bases fitting TRBD2. The V gene's germline CDR1 is SNHLY and CDR2 FYNNEI. The CDR3 runs 18 residues. Trimming at V came to 0 bases and at J to 3 bases, leaving 8 bases not matched to a gene. CDR3: CASSEAGLAEYIYNEQFF. CDR3 sequence (DNA): TGTGCCAGCAGTGAAGCCGGACTAGCGGAATATATCTACAATGAGCAGTTCTTC. Drawing the rest from reference TRBV2 and TRBJ2-1, the complete variable domain is EPEVTQTPSHQVTQMGQEVILRCVPISNHLYFYWYRQILGQKVEFLVSFYNNEISEKSEIFDDQFSVERPDGSNFTLKIRSTKLEDSAMYFCASSEAGLAEYIYNEQFFGPGTRLTVL.

The chain couples TRBV6-6 to TRBJ1-2; a weak D match, TRBD1 (5 bases). In germline, CDR1 is MNHNY, CDR2 SVGAGI (reference sequence). The CDR3 has 16 residues. Trimming left V 4 bases short and J 0 bases short, with 15 bases between. The DNA of the CDR3 is TGTGCCAGCAGTTCCCCCGCCGGGACTCCTAACTATGGCTACACCTTC. Its translation is CASSSPAGTPNYGYTF.

The J gene is TRBJ2-1, the V gene TRBV30, with 11 nucleotides matching TRBD2. Per the germline V gene, CDR1 is GTSNPN and CDR2 is SVGIG (reference sequence). This CDR3 comprises 15 residues. J lost 9 bases, V lost 0 bases, and 7 bases had no gene match. CDR3 residues: CAWSVLAGETAEQFF. DNA of the CDR3: TGTGCCTGGAGTGTACTAGCGGGAGAAACTGCTGAGCAGTTCTTC.

This sequence joins TRBV28 and TRBJ2-2; D is unresolved. Germline CDR1 reads MDHEN; CDR2 reads SYDVKM. This CDR3 is built from 12 residues. Trimming shortened V by 3 bases and J by 7 bases, and 6 bases separated the two germline ends. CDR3: CASSFVVGELFF. CDR3 nucleotide sequence: TGTGCCAGCAGTTTCGTCGTCGGGGAGCTGTTTTTT.

The CDR3 protein is CASSQAWGQTYEQYF. CDR3 nucleotides: TGCGCCAGCAGCCAAGCCTGGGGACAAACCTACGAGCAGTACTTC. The V call is TRBV4-1, the J call TRBJ2-7, with D perhaps matching TRBD1 (6 bases). Trimming took 1 base from V and 2 from J, leaving 12 bases between them. Germline loops: CDR1 MGHRA, CDR2 YSYEKL. The CDR3 runs 15 residues.

The V call is TRBV6-1, the J call TRBJ1-1, with no clear D. Trimming shortened V by 4 bases and J by 1 base, and 7 bases separated the two germline ends. The CDR3 totals 13 residues. Germline V gene lookup returns CDR1 MNHNS and CDR2 SASEGT. CDR3 residues: CASSVSGNTEAFF. The CDR3 DNA reads TGTGCCAGCAGTGTTTCGGGGAACACTGAAGCTTTCTTT.

The chain has TRBV5-1 and TRBJ1-1; D possibly corresponds to TRBD1 (6 bases). The CDR3 has 16 residues. Germline V gene data show CDR1 as SGHRS and CDR2 as YFSETQ. The germline V and J ends were trimmed by 4 bases and 1 base, with 17 bases remaining between them. In nucleotides, the CDR3 is TGCGCCAGCAGCACTACGACCAGGGGTAGGAACACTGAAGCTTTCTTT. Its translation: CASSTTTRGRNTEAFF. Supplemented by reference TRBV5-1 and TRBJ1-1, the full variable domain reads KAGVTQTPRYLIKTRGQQVTLSCSPISGHRSVSWYQQTPGQGLQFLFEYFSETQRNKGNFPGRFSGRQFSNSRSEMNVSTLELGDSALYLCASSTTTRGRNTEAFFGQGTRLTVV.

This rearrangement joins TRBV27 to TRBJ2-5; 8 bases agree with TRBD2. V was pared by 2 bases and J by 5 bases, with 4 bases of the junction left unmatched. CDR3 length equals 14 residues. Germline V lookup: CDR1 MNHEY, CDR2 SMNVEV (reference sequence). The CDR3 region is CASSLGGRWETQYF. CDR3 nucleotide sequence: TGTGCCAGCAGTTTAGGCGGGAGGTGGGAGACCCAGTACTTC.

The genes are TRBV30 and TRBJ1-5; D may be TRBD1 (5 bases). Germline V gene lookup returns CDR1 GTSNPN and CDR2 SVGIG (reference sequence). Trimming removed 4 bases from V and 3 bases from J, with 16 bases in between. This CDR3 is 15 amino acids long. The CDR3 nucleotides read TGTGCCTGGACCCCAGGGTGGACAATCAATCAGCCCCAGCATTTT. This sequence encodes CAWTPGWTINQPQHF.

The chain couples TRBV6-5 to TRBJ1-1; TRBD1 matches 9 bases. V dropped 4 bases and J dropped 6; count of bases not matched to a gene: 9. The CDR3 spans 15 residues. The germline gives CDR1 MNHEY, CDR2 SVGAGI. The CDR3 here is CASSSGHRGQAEAFF. The DNA for the CDR3 is TGTGCCAGCAGTTCCGGACACAGGGGGCAGGCTGAAGCTTTCTTT.

This clone showed up just a few times. J is TRBJ2-1 and V is TRBV27; 14 bases are a match to TRBD2. V lost 9 bases and J lost 9; bases outside the gene matches: 10. CDR1 and CDR2 (germline): MNHEY, SMNVEV (reference sequence). There are 15 residues in the CDR3. The CDR3 DNA reads TGTGCCAGTATGGGACTAGCGGGAGAAGTCGGTGAGCAGTTCTTC. It yields the protein CASMGLAGEVGEQFF.

This clone has only one observation. A junction end diverges from the germline sequence, so it may reflect a read error. This sequence joins TRBV7-7 and TRBJ1-4; 11 bases agree with TRBD1. The germline CDR1 and CDR2 sequences are SSHAT and FNYEAQ (reference sequence). The CDR3 loop spans 15 amino acids. The CDR3 DNA follows: TGTGCTAGCAGCGCAGGGACAGGGGGTAATGAAAAACTGTTTTTT. It codes for CASSAGTGGNEKLFF.

The table lists this clone with a few counts. The V call is TRBV6-5, the J call TRBJ2-1; 9 positions agree with TRBD1. The CDR3 totals 14 residues. The trim removed 7 bases at V and 2 bases at J, leaving 3 bases unmatched. Germline values: CDR1 MNHEY, CDR2 SVGAGI. The CDR3 loop is CASTRTGAYNEQFF. The CDR3 coding sequence is TGTGCCAGCACCAGGACAGGGGCCTACAATGAGCAGTTCTTC.

This chain links TRBV19 with TRBJ1-4; 9 bases line up with TRBD1. Germline loops: CDR1 LNHDA, CDR2 SQIVND (reference sequence). The CDR3 consists of 15 residues. Germline trimming cut 3 bases from V and 5 bases from J; bases unmatched to any gene: 4. The CDR3 loop is CASSIWTGANEKLFF. In DNA form, the CDR3 reads TGTGCCAGTAGTATTTGGACAGGGGCAAATGAAAAACTGTTTTTT.

This chain joins TRBV1 and TRBJ2-7; the DNA was not compared with TRBD2, the D call given in the table. TRBV1 is marked as a pseudogene. This CDR3 comprises 18 residues. CDR3 loop: CTSSQVSEYGAGGWEQYF. In nucleotides, the CDR3 is TGCACCAGCAGCCAAGTAAGTGAGTATGGAGCGGGAGGTTGGGAGCAGTACTTC.

V usage is TRBV5-6 and J usage is TRBJ2-3, with 11 bases that match TRBD1. Germline V gives CDR1 SGHDT, CDR2 YYEEEE. CDR3 length equals 16 residues. After removal of 4 bases from V and 5 bases from J, the junction contained 9 bases not matched to a gene. The CDR3 loop reads CASSHGQGALLDTQYF. CDR3 coding DNA: TGTGCCAGCAGCCACGGACAGGGGGCCTTGCTAGATACGCAGTATTTT.

This chain connects TRBV27 to TRBJ2-1; tentatively, D is TRBD1 (6 bases). CDR1 MNHEY and CDR2 SMNVEV come from the germline V gene (reference sequence). This CDR3 spans 15 amino acids. Trimming took off 7 bases at V and 6 bases at J, with 19 bases between the two ends. CDR3 protein: CASTKRDIRGNEQFF. The CDR3 region has the DNA TGTGCCAGCACTAAACGGGACATTCGAGGCAATGAGCAGTTCTTC.

The V and J genes are TRBV18 and TRBJ1-4, with 7 positions matching TRBD1. The CDR3 has 15 residues. V shed 2 bases and J 4 bases; nucleotides not matched to a gene: 4. The germline V gene encodes CDR1 KGHSH and CDR2 LQKENI. For the CDR3, the DNA is TGTGCCAGCTCACCATCGACAGGGTTTAATGAAAAACTGTTTTTT. It is translated as CASSPSTGFNEKLFF.

The V call is TRBV29-1, the J call TRBJ2-2, with 7 bases aligning to TRBD1. The CDR3 has 14 amino acids. Germline loops: CDR1 SQVTM, CDR2 ANQGSEA. The V segment lost 5 bases and the J segment 2 bases; nucleotides outside the gene matches: 5. The CDR3 DNA sequence: TGCAGCGTTCTGACAGGGATTAACACCGGGGAGCTGTTTTTT. The encoded protein is CSVLTGINTGELFF.

The rearrangement joins TRBV9 to TRBJ2-3, with 10 bases fitting TRBD2. Germline CDR1 and CDR2: SGDLS and YYNGEE. J gave up 0 bases and V 8 bases, and 9 bases lay outside the gene matches. CDR3 length equals 16 residues. CDR3: CASSYGTSASTDTQYF. The DNA for the CDR3 is TGTGCCAGTTCTTACGGGACTAGCGCTAGCACAGATACGCAGTATTTT.

On this clone: The identical CDR3 is also encoded by other nucleotide sequences in the sample. The gene calls are TRBV29-1 and TRBJ1-1; D is undetermined. CDR1 SQVTM and CDR2 ANQGSEA come from the germline V gene. V lost 6 bases and J lost 1, with 3 bases in between. CDR3 length equals 10 residues. The CDR3 here is CSVQNTEAFF. The CDR3 DNA sequence: TGCAGCGTCCAGAACACTGAAGCTTTCTTT.

The count of this clone is one. The CDR3 sequence: CASSVDRGTYEQYF. CDR3 in DNA: TGTGCCAGCAGCGTCGACAGGGGCACCTACGAGCAGTACTTC. V is TRBV7-6 and J is TRBJ2-5; TRBD1 aligns across 8 bases. The J call is in doubt because the DNA end fits TRBJ2-7 better. The CDR3 has 14 amino acids. Germline lookup yields CDR1 SGHVS and CDR2 FNYEAQ.

The J gene is TRBJ2-5, the V gene TRBV5-1; possibly TRBD2 for D (6 bases). The germline CDR1 and CDR2 sequences are SGHRS and YFSETQ. V was pared by 4 bases and J by 2 bases, with 12 bases between. The CDR3 loop spans 14 amino acids. CDR3 region: CASSPRRVQETQYF. The CDR3, as DNA: TGCGCCAGCAGCCCTCGGAGGGTTCAAGAGACCCAGTACTTC. Variable domain in full (rest from reference TRBV5-1 and TRBJ2-5): KAGVTQTPRYLIKTRGQQVTLSCSPISGHRSVSWYQQTPGQGLQFLFEYFSETQRNKGNFPGRFSGRQFSNSRSEMNVSTLELGDSALYLCASSPRRVQETQYFGPGTRLLVL.

The rearrangement uses TRBV29-1 and TRBJ1-2; perhaps TRBD1 as D (6 bases). The germline V gene encodes CDR1 SQVTM and CDR2 ANQGSEA. This CDR3 spans 14 amino acids. V shed 5 bases and J shed 8 bases, with 21 bases lying between them. CDR3: CSVFRNTGIEGYTF. CDR3 sequence (DNA): TGCAGCGTTTTCCGCAATACAGGGATTGAAGGCTACACCTTC.

This chain uses TRBV28 with TRBJ2-2; 9 bases align to TRBD2. Losses at the gene ends were 7 bases for V and 6 bases for J; bases not matched to a gene: 9. From germline, CDR1 is MDHEN and CDR2 SYDVKM. The CDR3 is 15 amino acids. The CDR3 DNA sequence: TGTGCCAGCAAGACGTTAGCGGGAGCAGCCGGGGAGCTGTTTTTT. This sequence encodes CASKTLAGAAGELFF.